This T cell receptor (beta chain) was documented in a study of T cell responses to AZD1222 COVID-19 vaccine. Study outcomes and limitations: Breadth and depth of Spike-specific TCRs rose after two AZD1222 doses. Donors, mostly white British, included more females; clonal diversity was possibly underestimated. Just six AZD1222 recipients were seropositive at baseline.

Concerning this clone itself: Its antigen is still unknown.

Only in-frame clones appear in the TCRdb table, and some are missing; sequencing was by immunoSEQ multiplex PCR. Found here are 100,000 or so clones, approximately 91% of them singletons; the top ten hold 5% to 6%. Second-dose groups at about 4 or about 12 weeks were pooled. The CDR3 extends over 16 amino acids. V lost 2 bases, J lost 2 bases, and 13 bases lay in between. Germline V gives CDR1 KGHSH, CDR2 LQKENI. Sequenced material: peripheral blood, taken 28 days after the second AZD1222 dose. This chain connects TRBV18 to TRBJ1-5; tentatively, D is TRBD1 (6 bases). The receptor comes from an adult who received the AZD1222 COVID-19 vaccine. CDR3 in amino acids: CASSPSVGGGNQPQHF. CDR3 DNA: TGTGCCAGCTCACCATCTGTCGGGGGCGGCAATCAGCCCCAGCATTTT.